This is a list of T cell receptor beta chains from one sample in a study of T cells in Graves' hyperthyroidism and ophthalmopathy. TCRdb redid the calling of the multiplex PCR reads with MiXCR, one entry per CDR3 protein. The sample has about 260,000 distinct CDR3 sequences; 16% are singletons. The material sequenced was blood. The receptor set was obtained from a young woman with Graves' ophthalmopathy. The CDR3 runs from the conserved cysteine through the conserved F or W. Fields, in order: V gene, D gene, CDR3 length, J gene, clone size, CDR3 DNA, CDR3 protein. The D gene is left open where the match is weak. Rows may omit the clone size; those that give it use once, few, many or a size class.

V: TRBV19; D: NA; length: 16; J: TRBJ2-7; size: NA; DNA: TGTGCCAGTAGTATCGGAGGGACAGTACCCCATTACGAGCAGTACTTC; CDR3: CASSIGGTVPHYEQYF
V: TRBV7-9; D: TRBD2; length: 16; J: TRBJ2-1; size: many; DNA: TGTGCCAGCAGTCGAGCACTAGCGGGAGGTTACAATGAGCAGTTCTTC; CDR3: CASSRALAGGYNEQFF
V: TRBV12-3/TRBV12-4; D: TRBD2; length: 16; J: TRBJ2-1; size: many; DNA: TGTGCCAGCCAGAGACCTAGCGGGGGGGCCTACAATGAGCAGTTCTTC; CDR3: CASQRPSGGAYNEQFF
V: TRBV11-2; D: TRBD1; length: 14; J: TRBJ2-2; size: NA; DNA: TGTGCCAGCAGCATCTACAGGGGATCCGGGGAGCTGTTTTTT; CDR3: CASSIYRGSGELFF
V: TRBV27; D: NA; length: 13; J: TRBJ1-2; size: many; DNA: TGTGCCAGCAGTTTGGGACGGAACTATGGCTACACCTTC; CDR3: CASSLGRNYGYTF
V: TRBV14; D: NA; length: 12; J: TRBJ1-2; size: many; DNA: TGTGCCAGCAGCCAGGTTGGAGAGGGCTACACCTTC; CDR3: CASSQVGEGYTF
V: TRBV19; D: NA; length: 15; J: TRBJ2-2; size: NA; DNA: TGTGCCAGTAGTCGGACATCACAGGGAACCGGGGAGCTGTTTTTT; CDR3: CASSRTSQGTGELFF
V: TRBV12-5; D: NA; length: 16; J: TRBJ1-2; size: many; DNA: TGTGCTAGTGGTTCGGATGACAGGACCACTAACTATGGCTACACCTTC; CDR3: CASGSDDRTTNYGYTF
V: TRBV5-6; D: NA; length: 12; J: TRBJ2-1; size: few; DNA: TGTGCCAGCAGCTTGGCAGGGGATGAGCAGTTCTTC; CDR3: CASSLAGDEQFF
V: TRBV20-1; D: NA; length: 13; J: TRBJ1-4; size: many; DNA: TGCAGTGCCAGCCAGGGAGTTAATGAAAAACTGTTTTTT; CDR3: CSASQGVNEKLFF
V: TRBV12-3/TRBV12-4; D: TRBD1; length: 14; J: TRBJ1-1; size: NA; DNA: TGTGCCAGCAGTTCAGTGCAGGGGGCTGCTGAAGCTTTCTTT; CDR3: CASSSVQGAAEAFF
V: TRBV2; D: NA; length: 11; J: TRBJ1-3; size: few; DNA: TGTGCCAGCCAGGCTGGAAACACCATATATTTT; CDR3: CASQAGNTIYF
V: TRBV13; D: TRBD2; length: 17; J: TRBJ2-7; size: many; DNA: TGTGCCAGCAGCTTAGGGATAGCGGGGGATTGGGCCTACGAGCAGTACTTC; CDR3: CASSLGIAGDWAYEQYF